The rows below give T cell receptor beta chains drawn from one sample of a study of T cell repertoires in cytomegalovirus infection. These receptors' targets are unknown. One entry per CDR3 protein results from TCRdb running MiXCR on the reads. Of around 430,000 distinct CDR3 sequences detected, 40% to 50% appear once; the ten largest clones hold 43%. This material consisted of cultured PBMCs, taken from culture after CMV antigen stimulation. Source of these receptors: a human donor in good health (CMV status not recorded). Some clones in this sample may be carry-over from other donors' samples. The CDR3 runs from the conserved cysteine through the conserved F or W. Each record gives: V gene, D gene, clone size, J gene, CDR3 protein, CDR3 DNA. The D gene is left open where the match is weak. Not every row has a clone size; where given, it reads once, few, many or a size class.

TRBV7-9,TRBD2,few,TRBJ2-1,CASSSPLRPAGGSEQFF,TGTGCCAGCAGCTCACCTCTCCGCCCAGCGGGGGGGAGTGAGCAGTTCTTC
TRBV7-2,TRBD2,few,TRBJ2-3,CASSFGLAGGDTQYF,TGTGCCAGCAGCTTCGGACTAGCGGGGGGAGATACGCAGTATTTT
TRBV10-3,TRBD1,few,TRBJ2-5,CATRGQGETQYF,TGTGCCACGAGGGGACAGGGGGAGACCCAGTACTTC
TRBV6-1,NA,NA,TRBJ2-7,CASSEVGGAYEQYF,TGTGCCAGCAGTGAAGTTGGCGGAGCCTACGAGCAGTACTTC
TRBV11-2,NA,few,TRBJ1-6,CASSTGYGSPLHF,TGTGCCAGCAGCACAGGGTACGGTTCACCCCTCCACTTT
TRBV7-6,NA,few,TRBJ1-1,CASSLVGDTEAFF,TGTGCCAGCAGCTTAGTGGGGGATACTGAAGCTTTCTTT
TRBV7-6,NA,few,TRBJ2-2,CASSLSGGSGELFF,TGTGCCAGCAGCCTCAGCGGAGGGTCCGGGGAGCTGTTTTTT
TRBV7-2,TRBD1,NA,TRBJ1-2,CASSLIPGQGLGYTF,TGTGCCAGCAGCTTAATTCCGGGACAGGGACTCGGCTACACCTTC
TRBV7-6,NA,NA,TRBJ1-5,CASSLRPGGNQPQHF,TGTGCCAGCAGCTTAAGGCCGGGGGGCAATCAGCCCCAGCATTTT
TRBV4-1,TRBD2,NA,TRBJ2-1,CASSPRTSGKMSYNEQFF,TGCGCCAGCAGCCCACGGACTAGCGGGAAGATGTCCTACAATGAGCAGTTCTTC
TRBV7-2,TRBD1,NA,TRBJ1-2,CASSPRGATNYGYTF,TGTGCCAGCAGCCCCAGGGGGGCAACTAACTATGGCTACACCTTC
TRBV20-1,TRBD1,NA,TRBJ1-5,CSARQGGLASQPQHF,TGCAGTGCTAGACAGGGGGGGCTCGCCAGTCAGCCCCAGCATTTT
TRBV6-8,NA,NA,TRBJ1-6,CASSYSRGGHSYNSPLHF,TGTGCCAGCAGTTACTCCCGCGGGGGGCACTCCTATAATTCACCCCTCCACTTT
TRBV5-4,NA,few,TRBJ2-2,CASSRGLNSDTGELFF,TGTGCCAGCAGCCGGGGACTGAACTCCGACACCGGGGAGCTGTTTTTT
TRBV6-1,NA,NA,TRBJ2-3,CASSEDGILTDTQYF,TGTGCCAGCAGTGAAGATGGGATTCTCACAGATACGCAGTATTTT
TRBV7-6,TRBD2,few,TRBJ2-1,CASSVAGNPYNEQFF,TGTGCCAGCAGCGTAGCGGGGAACCCCTACAATGAGCAGTTCTTC
TRBV20-1,NA,once,TRBJ2-3,CSAQHADTQYF,TGCAGTGCCCAGCACGCGGATACGCAGTATTTT
TRBV20-1,NA,few,TRBJ2-1,CSAREGTDDNEQFF,TGCAGTGCTAGAGAAGGGACGGATGACAATGAGCAGTTCTTC
TRBV7-2,NA,few,TRBJ1-6,CASSLHPGGSPLHF,TGTGCCAGCAGCTTACATCCGGGTGGATCACCCCTCCACTTT
TRBV28,TRBD1,few,TRBJ2-5,CASSPMTGAQETQYF,TGTGCCAGCAGTCCTATGACAGGGGCGCAAGAGACCCAGTACTTC
TRBV28,NA,NA,TRBJ2-5,CASSFQDVQETQYF,TGTGCCAGCAGTTTCCAGGACGTCCAAGAGACCCAGTACTTC
TRBV19,NA,NA,TRBJ2-3,CASSIAGRSPDTQYF,TGTGCCAGTAGTATAGCGGGGCGAAGTCCAGATACGCAGTATTTT
TRBV15,NA,NA,TRBJ1-5,CATSRTLNQPQHF,TGTGCCACCAGCAGGACGCTCAATCAGCCCCAGCATTTT
TRBV7-2,NA,few,TRBJ2-3,CASSSPLREKKNTQYF,TGTGCCAGCAGCTCCCCATTACGGGAGAAGAAAAATACGCAGTATTTT
TRBV5-3,TRBD1,NA,TRBJ1-2,CASSPPQGGGGDGYTF,TGTGCCAGCAGCCCCCCCCAGGGGGGAGGGGGAGATGGCTACACCTTC
TRBV6-2/TRBV6-3,NA,few,TRBJ1-2,CASRGTGVYTF,TGTGCCAGCAGGGGGACCGGAGTCTACACCTTC
TRBV9,NA,once,TRBJ2-4,CASSVGGVGLDIQYF,TGTGCCAGCAGCGTAGGGGGTGTCGGGCTGGACATTCAGTACTTC
TRBV19,NA,NA,TRBJ2-5,CASSIDRVPSGGTQYF,TGTGCCAGTAGTATAGATCGAGTACCTTCCGGAGGGACCCAGTACTTC
TRBV5-5,NA,few,TRBJ2-5,CASSLRTDQETQYF,TGTGCCAGCAGCTTGAGGACAGACCAAGAGACCCAGTACTTC
TRBV24-1,TRBD1,few,TRBJ2-2,CATTRGTGWTGELFF,TGTGCCACCACCCGAGGGACAGGGTGGACCGGGGAGCTGTTTTTT
TRBV5-3,TRBD2,NA,TRBJ2-7,CASRPTSGSADEQYF,TGTGCCAGCAGGCCTACTAGCGGGAGCGCGGACGAGCAGTACTTC
TRBV6-1,NA,few,TRBJ2-7,CASSSAVYKGGEQYF,TGTGCCAGCAGTTCGGCTGTCTATAAGGGGGGCGAGCAGTACTTC
TRBV5-1,NA,few,TRBJ2-2,CASSLVAGHTGELFF,TGCGCCAGCAGCTTGGTGGCAGGGCACACCGGGGAGCTGTTTTTT
TRBV6-2/TRBV6-3,TRBD2,few,TRBJ2-1,CASSYSRLAVQFF,TGTGCCAGCAGTTACAGTAGGCTAGCGGTGCAGTTCTTC
TRBV10-3,TRBD1,NA,TRBJ2-7,CAIRAGTGVYEQYF,TGTGCCATCAGAGCCGGGACAGGGGTATACGAGCAGTACTTC